The 8 T cell receptor beta chains presented below share a single source sample, sequenced in a study of shared clonotypes between healthy human individuals. Naive CD8 cells lacked CD45RO, underwent positive selection for CCR7 and left out terminally differentiated effector memory CD45RA+ cells. Generated by immunoSEQ multiplex PCR, the TCRdb table keeps only in-frame clones and is missing some. The sample shows roughly 2.1 million clones, about 93% of them seen only once. Sequencing was carried out using naive CD8+ T cells from PBMCs. These receptor sequences come from a man younger than 35 in good health. Some clones in this sample may be carry-over from other donors' samples.

This rearrangement joins TRBV27 to TRBJ2-2; unclear D gene. Between the trimmed V and J ends, which lost 5 bases and 1 base, there was a span of 11 bases. The CDR3 has 15 residues. Germline loops: CDR1 MNHEY, CDR2 SMNVEV (reference sequence). This CDR3 reads CASSPRSVNTGELFF. CDR3 sequence (DNA): TGTGCCAGCAGTCCTAGATCAGTGAACACCGGGGAGCTGTTTTTT.

This sequence joins TRBV10-3 and TRBJ2-2, with D tentatively TRBD1 (6 bases). V lost 1 base and J 2 bases, leaving 14 bases between the germline ends. In germline, CDR1 is ENHRY, CDR2 SYGVKD. This CDR3 is built from 17 residues. The CDR3 sequence: CAISEWGHHSNTGELFF. CDR3 nucleotides: TGTGCCATCAGTGAGTGGGGACACCACTCAAACACCGGGGAGCTGTTTTTT.

V usage is TRBV11-2 and J usage is TRBJ2-7, with TRBD1 matching over 9 bases. The germline V gene has CDR1 SGHAT and CDR2 FQNNGV. The J segment lost 2 bases and the V segment lost 0 bases, leaving 8 bases of the junction unmatched. This CDR3 region has 17 residues. The CDR3 spells CASSLDFSTGGAYEQYF. In DNA form, the CDR3 reads TGTGCCAGCAGCTTAGATTTCTCGACAGGGGGGGCCTACGAGCAGTACTTC.

This clone came up once. The CDR3: CASSLSSYYEQYF. The CDR3 nucleotides read TGTGCCAGCAGCTTGTCGAGCTACTACGAGCAGTACTTC. The chain joins TRBV11-2 to TRBJ2-7; D call uncertain. The CDR3 has 13 residues. The germline CDR1 and CDR2 sequences are SGHAT and FQNNGV. The V and J ends lost 3 bases and 3 bases respectively, with 9 bases between them.

The rearrangement uses TRBV4-2 and TRBJ2-7, with D tentatively TRBD1 (6 bases). V lost 1 base and J lost 5, with 18 bases in between. Germline CDR1 reads LGHNA; CDR2 reads YNFKEQ. This CDR3 comprises 16 residues. The CDR3 nucleotides read TGTGCCAGCAGCCAAGTTCCCAACAGGGTTTCCCACGAGCAGTACTTC. Translated, it gives CASSQVPNRVSHEQYF.

The chain joins TRBV28 to TRBJ1-5; D is possibly TRBD1 (5 bases). CDR3 size: 13 residues. The V gene's germline CDR1 is MDHEN and CDR2 SYDVKM. V lost 8 bases to trimming and J lost 1 base, with 9 bases between them. In DNA form, the CDR3 reads TGTGCCAGCGGGGGACGGAGCAATCAGCCCCAGCATTTT. This sequence encodes CASGGRSNQPQHF. Full variable domain (rest looked up from reference TRBV28 and TRBJ1-5): DVKVTQSSRYLVKRTGEKVFLECVQDMDHENMFWYRQDPGLGLRLIYFSYDVKMKEKGDIPEGYSVSREKKERFSLILESASTNQTSMYLCASGGRSNQPQHFGDGTRLSIL.

The V and J genes are TRBV2 and TRBJ2-1; TRBD2 aligns across 11 bases. With V trimmed by 6 bases and J by 3 bases, 10 bases remained unmatched. Per germline, CDR1 SNHLY and CDR2 FYNNEI. This CDR3 comprises 17 residues. DNA of the CDR3: TGTGCCAGCAGCCGAGCCCCCGGGACTAGCGGCTACAATGAGCAGTTCTTC. Its protein is CASSRAPGTSGYNEQFF.

The chain combines TRBV29-1 with TRBJ1-2; 8 nucleotides align to TRBD1. The CDR3 sequence is 12 residues long. The ends lost 4 bases at V and 7 bases at J; junction bases unmatched: 5. Germline CDR1 and CDR2: SQVTM and ANQGSEA. The CDR3 loop is CSVAQGVGGYTF. The DNA for the CDR3 is TGCAGCGTTGCACAGGGGGTCGGTGGCTACACCTTC. The variable domain in full, completed from reference TRBV29-1 and TRBJ1-2, reads SAVISQKPSRDICQRGTSLTIQCQVDSQVTMMFWYRQQPGQSLTLIATANQGSEATYESGFVIDKFPISRPNLTFSTLTVSNMSPEDSSIYLCSVAQGVGGYTFGSGTRLTVV.